The sequence of this TCR beta chain was determined in a study of OX40 agonist ivuxolimab in advanced cancers. Study context: Ivuxolimab was delivered to patients intravenously every 2 weeks at doses spanning 0.01 to 10 mg/kg. Dose-escalation patients' cancers were hepatocellular carcinoma, melanoma, renal cell or head and neck cancer.

Patients who had autoimmune disease history or got systemic immunosuppression were left out. Germline loops: CDR1 MDHEN, CDR2 SYDVKM. Trimming removed 4 bases from V and 4 bases from J, with 10 bases in between. CDR3 length: 14 amino acids. The table came from immunoSEQ multiplex PCR; TCRdb's copy has only in-frame clones and leaves some out. The repertoire holds about 34,000 clones, with around 90% as singletons. The TCR originated in an adult with an advanced solid tumor such as melanoma, head and neck, liver or kidney cancer. The V gene is TRBV28, the J gene TRBJ1-4; perhaps TRBD1 as D (5 bases). The sequencing here drew on CD4+ or CD8+ T cells sorted from blood, taken in a trial of the OX40 agonist ivuxolimab. The CDR3 spells CASSSQENNEKLFF. In DNA form, the CDR3 reads TGTGCCAGCAGTTCACAGGAGAATAATGAAAAACTGTTTTTT.